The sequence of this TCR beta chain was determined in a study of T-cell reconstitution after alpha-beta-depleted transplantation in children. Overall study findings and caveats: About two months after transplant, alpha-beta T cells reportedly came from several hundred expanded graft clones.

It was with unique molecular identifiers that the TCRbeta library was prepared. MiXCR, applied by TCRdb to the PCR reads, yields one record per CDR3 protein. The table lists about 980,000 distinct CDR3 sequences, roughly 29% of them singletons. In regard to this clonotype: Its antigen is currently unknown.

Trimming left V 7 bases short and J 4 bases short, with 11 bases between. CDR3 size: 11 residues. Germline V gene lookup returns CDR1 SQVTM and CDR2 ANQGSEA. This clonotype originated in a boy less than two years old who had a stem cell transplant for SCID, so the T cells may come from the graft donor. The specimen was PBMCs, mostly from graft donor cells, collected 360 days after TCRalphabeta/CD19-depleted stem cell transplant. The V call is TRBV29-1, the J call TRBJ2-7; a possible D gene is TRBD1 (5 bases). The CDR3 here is CSGVDTYEQYF. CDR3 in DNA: TGCAGCGGGGTGGACACGTACGAGCAGTACTTC.